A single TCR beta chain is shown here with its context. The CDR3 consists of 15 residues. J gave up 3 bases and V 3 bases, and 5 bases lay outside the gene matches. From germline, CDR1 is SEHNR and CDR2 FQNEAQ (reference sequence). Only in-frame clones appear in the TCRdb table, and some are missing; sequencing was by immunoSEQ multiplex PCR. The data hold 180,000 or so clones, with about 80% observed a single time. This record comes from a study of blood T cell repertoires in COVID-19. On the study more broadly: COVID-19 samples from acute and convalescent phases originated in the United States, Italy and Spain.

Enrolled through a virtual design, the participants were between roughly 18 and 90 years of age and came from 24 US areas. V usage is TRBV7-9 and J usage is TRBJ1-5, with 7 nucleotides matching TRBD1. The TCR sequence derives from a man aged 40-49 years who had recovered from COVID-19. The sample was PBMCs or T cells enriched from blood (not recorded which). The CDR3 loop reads CASSLRGTDNQPQHF. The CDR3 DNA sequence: TGTGCCAGCAGCTTGAGGGGGACAGACAATCAGCCCCAGCATTTT.